Following are 20 T cell receptor beta chains from one sample sequenced in a study of cytotoxic CD8 clonotypes in ibrutinib-treated CLL. Method: immunoSEQ multiplex PCR; TCRdb's copy keeps in-frame clones and lacks some. The table includes about 23,000 clones, roughly 70% detected once. The source material was PBMCs, sampled after 24 months of ibrutinib treatment. The source is a human donor with chronic lymphocytic leukemia.

This sequence joins TRBV7-9 and TRBJ2-7; 7 bases match TRBD1. This CDR3 spans 12 amino acids. The germline CDR1 and CDR2 sequences are SEHNR and FQNEAQ (reference sequence). V lost 6 bases to trimming and J lost 7 bases; unmatched junction nucleotides: 6. CDR3 amino acids: CASRQTGSEQYF. DNA for the CDR3: TGTGCCAGCAGACAGACAGGGAGTGAGCAGTACTTC.

The V and J genes are TRBV11-2 and TRBJ1-2; 7 nucleotides agree with TRBD1. The ends lost 6 bases at V and 3 bases at J; junction bases unmatched: 10. The CDR3 sequence is 15 residues long. Germline lookup yields CDR1 SGHAT and CDR2 FQNNGV. In DNA form, the CDR3 reads TGTGCCAGCAGTGAAACCCGGGACAGAGACTATGGCTACACCTTC. Translated: CASSETRDRDYGYTF.

The V call is TRBV5-4, the J call TRBJ2-1; 9 bases agree with TRBD2. The CDR3 spans 15 residues. Trimming cost V 1 base and J 3 bases; bases outside gene matches: 2. The germline V gene has CDR1 SGHNT and CDR2 YYREEE (reference sequence). The CDR3 sequence is CASSLIAGVYNEQFF. The CDR3 DNA reads as TGTGCCAGCAGCTTGATAGCGGGGGTCTACAATGAGCAGTTCTTC.

CDR3 nucleotide sequence: TGCGCCAGCAGCGCGGACAGGGGGCAGGGAAACACCATATATTTT. Protein sequence: CASSADRGQGNTIYF. This chain joins TRBV5-1 and TRBJ1-3, with TRBD1 matching 11 bases. V gave up 4 bases and J gave up 4 bases; unmatched junction bases: 4. This CDR3 region has 15 residues. Germline-derived CDR1 and CDR2 are SGHRS and YFSETQ.

V is TRBV11-2 and J is TRBJ1-1; no clear D. Germline assignment: CDR1 SGHAT and CDR2 FQNNGV. CDR3 length equals 15 residues. V shed 5 bases and J shed 4 bases, with 17 bases lying between them. The CDR3 loop is CASSLPGGMGTEAFF. The CDR3 coding sequence is TGTGCCAGCAGCCTCCCGGGAGGGATGGGCACTGAAGCTTTCTTT.

This clone turned up a few times. The rearrangement links TRBV27 to TRBJ1-2, with D hard to call. The V and J ends lost 6 bases and 4 bases respectively, with 21 bases between them. This CDR3 is built from 16 residues. Looked up from germline, CDR1 is MNHEY and CDR2 is SMNVEV (reference sequence). CDR3 in DNA: TGTGCCAGCAGCCTCAGGACGGGTGTGCGCGGCTATGGCTACACCTTC. It codes for CASSLRTGVRGYGYTF.

The chain couples TRBV4-1 to TRBJ1-6; no firm D call. This CDR3 comprises 17 residues. Germline V gene data show CDR1 as MGHRA and CDR2 as YSYEKL. Trimming took off 1 base at V and 6 bases at J, with 16 bases between the two ends. The CDR3 here is CASSQVWTGRGNSPLHF. CDR3 in DNA: TGCGCCAGCAGCCAAGTATGGACCGGTAGAGGTAATTCACCCCTCCACTTT.

This clone was recorded only once. The rearrangement joins TRBV9 to TRBJ1-2, with D maybe TRBD1 (6 bases). Trimming shortened V by 0 bases and J by 8 bases, and 17 bases separated the two germline ends. This CDR3 spans 15 amino acids. The germline V gene has CDR1 SGDLS and CDR2 YYNGEE. The CDR3 sequence: CASSVVERGGGGYTF. The DNA for the CDR3 is TGTGCCAGCAGCGTAGTCGAAAGGGGGGGAGGAGGCTACACCTTC.

This sequence joins TRBV11-2 and TRBJ2-1, with D unresolved. Germline loops: CDR1 SGHAT, CDR2 FQNNGV. V lost 2 bases and J 10 bases, leaving 9 bases between the germline ends. The CDR3 has 12 residues. Here the CDR3 DNA reads TGTGCCAGCAGCTTATCCTTTACGGAGCAGTTCTTC. Translating it yields CASSLSFTEQFF.

The chain has TRBV9 and TRBJ1-2, with 7 bases that match TRBD1. CDR1 and CDR2 from the germline V gene are SGDLS and YYNGEE. This CDR3 region has 15 residues. V shed 3 bases and J 2 bases; nucleotides not matched to a gene: 7. This chain's CDR3 is CASSAGRDSNYGYTF. CDR3 coding DNA: TGTGCCAGCAGCGCCGGCCGGGACAGCAACTATGGCTACACCTTC.

The V call is TRBV12-5, the J call TRBJ2-1; 10 bases are a match to TRBD2. Germline-derived CDR1 and CDR2 are LGHNT and FRNRAP. CDR3 length equals 15 residues. The trim removed 4 bases at V and 5 bases at J, leaving 5 bases unmatched. In nucleotides, the CDR3 is TGTGCTAGTGGTTCCTCTCTAGCGGGGGACAATGAGCAGTTCTTC. It encodes CASGSSLAGDNEQFF.

The V gene is TRBV30, the J gene TRBJ2-7, with D possibly TRBD2 on 5 matching bases. Germline V gene sequence: CDR1 GTSNPN, CDR2 SVGIG (reference sequence). The CDR3 contains 13 residues. Trimming took off 1 base at V and 4 bases at J, with 11 bases between the two ends. The CDR3 here is CAWSALVGYEQYF. The CDR3 nucleotides read TGTGCCTGGAGTGCACTAGTAGGGTACGAGCAGTACTTC.

V usage is TRBV18 and J usage is TRBJ2-1; possible D gene TRBD2, 5 bases. V lost 3 bases to trimming and J lost 0 bases, with 12 bases between them. The CDR3 runs 16 residues. Germline V gene data show CDR1 as KGHSH and CDR2 as LQKENI. DNA for the CDR3: TGTGCCAGCTCACCGAGGGAGCCCGGCTCCTACAATGAGCAGTTCTTC. This translates into CASSPREPGSYNEQFF.

This sequence joins TRBV5-5 and TRBJ1-1, with 8 bases lining up with TRBD1. The germline CDR1 and CDR2 sequences are SGHKS and YYEKEE (reference sequence). Trimming cost V 6 bases and J 4 bases; bases outside gene matches: 8. The CDR3 extends over 14 amino acids. The CDR3 DNA sequence: TGTGCCAGCACCTTATTGGACAGGGTCACTGAAGCTTTCTTT. Translating it yields CASTLLDRVTEAFF.

The chain has TRBV25-1 and TRBJ2-1; 7 nucleotides match TRBD2. V lost 4 bases, J lost 7 bases, and 7 bases stayed unmatched. Germline lookup yields CDR1 MGHDK and CDR2 SYGVNS. CDR3 size: 14 residues. CDR3: CASSGGGGWNEQFF. The CDR3 bases are TGTGCCAGCAGTGGCGGGGGAGGGTGGAATGAGCAGTTCTTC. Full variable domain (remainder filled in from reference TRBV25-1 and TRBJ2-1): EADIYQTPRYLVIGTGKKITLECSQTMGHDKMYWYQQDPGMELHLIHYSYGVNSTEKGDLSSESTVSRIRTEHFPLTLESARPSHTSQYLCASSGGGGWNEQFFGPGTRLTVL.

This chain uses TRBV7-8 with TRBJ1-1; D uncertain. There are 12 residues in the CDR3. Germline CDR1 and CDR2: SGHVS and FQNEAQ. Trimming removed 5 bases at V and 3 bases at J, with 7 bases between. In DNA form, the CDR3 reads TGTGCCAGCAGCCCCCAGGACACTGAAGCTTTCTTT. Translation gives CASSPQDTEAFF.

This clone was seen more than once but under ten times. The chain recombines TRBV5-1 with TRBJ1-2, with TRBD1 identical over 8 bases. Looked up from germline, CDR1 is SGHRS and CDR2 is YFSETQ. The V gene end was trimmed by 4 bases and the J gene end by 0 bases; junction bases not matched to a gene: 5. The CDR3 spans 15 residues. This CDR3 is CASSADRGTNYGYTF. CDR3 nucleotides: TGCGCCAGCAGCGCAGACAGGGGAACTAACTATGGCTACACCTTC.

The rearrangement joins TRBV7-6 to TRBJ1-1, with D possibly matching TRBD1 (6 bases). The germline V gene has CDR1 SGHVS and CDR2 FNYEAQ. V shed 1 base and J shed 0 bases, with 6 bases lying between them. CDR3 length equals 14 residues. The CDR3 is CASSLGDMNTEAFF. CDR3 coding DNA: TGTGCCAGCAGCTTAGGGGACATGAACACTGAAGCTTTCTTT. Combining the CDR3 with reference TRBV7-6 and TRBJ1-1 gives the whole variable domain GAGVSQSPRYKVTKRGQDVALRCDPISGHVSLYWYRQALGQGPEFLTYFNYEAQQDKSGLPNDRFSAERPEGSISTLTIQRTEQRDSAMYRCASSLGDMNTEAFFGQGTRLTVV.

Note on this clone: A junction end diverges from the germline sequence, so it may reflect a read error. The chain recombines TRBV11-3 with TRBJ2-3; D gene uncertain. CDR1 is SGHNT and CDR2 is YENEEA in the germline V gene. This CDR3 comprises 13 residues. The CDR3: CASSIERTDTQYF. The CDR3 DNA sequence: TGTGCCAGCAGCATAGAACGCACAGATACGCAGTATTTT.

This clone occurred a few times. V and J are TRBV6-1 and TRBJ1-1; D is unclear. CDR3 length equals 13 residues. From germline, CDR1 is MNHNS and CDR2 SASEGT. V was pared by 4 bases and J by 6 bases, with 12 bases between. The CDR3 reads CASSGREGAEAFF. In DNA form, the CDR3 reads TGTGCCAGCAGTGGTCGGGAGGGAGCTGAAGCTTTCTTT.